These 30 T cell receptor beta chains came from one sample sequenced in a study of blood T cell repertoires in COVID-19. This table comes from immunoSEQ multiplex PCR, and its TCRdb copy is limited to in-frame clones, with some not included. The data hold some 75,000 clones, with about three quarters observed a single time. Specimen: peripheral blood. The receptors come from a woman aged 80 or over with active or convalescent COVID-19.

This sequence joins TRBV6-2 or TRBV6-3 and TRBJ1-5; the match to TRBD1 covers 9 bases. The V segment lost 6 bases and the J segment 6 bases; nucleotides outside the gene matches: 9. Germline V gene lookup returns CDR1 MNHEY and CDR2 SVGEGT. The CDR3 covers 15 residues. The CDR3 region has the DNA TGTGCCAGCAGCCGAAGAGGGACAGGGACTCAGCCCCAGCATTTT. This translates into CASSRRGTGTQPQHF.

This chain connects TRBV7-9 to TRBJ1-6; 8 bases are shared with TRBD1. CDR1 SEHNR and CDR2 FQNEAQ come from the germline V gene (reference sequence). The CDR3 is made up of 16 amino acids. The V and J ends lost 2 bases and 11 bases, in that order; junction bases with no gene match: 11. The CDR3, as DNA: TGTGCCAGCAGCTTAAGAGACAGGGGAAAAGGGGCACCCCTCCACTTT. Translation: CASSLRDRGKGAPLHF. The full variable domain, with the rest looked up from reference TRBV7-9 and TRBJ1-6, is DTGVSQNPRHKITKRGQNVTFRCDPISEHNRLYWYRQTLGQGPEFLTYFQNEAQLEKSRLLSDRFSAERPKGSFSTLEIQRTEQGDSAMYLCASSLRDRGKGAPLHFGNGTRLTVT.

J is TRBJ2-7 and V is TRBV20-1; possibly TRBD1 for D (5 bases). Germline V gives CDR1 DFQATT, CDR2 SNEGSKA (reference sequence). CDR3 length: 11 amino acids. The V gene lost 1 base and the J gene lost 5 bases, with 6 bases spanning the gap. CDR3 in DNA: TGCAGTGCTAGAGGGACAAACGAGCAGTACTTC. This translates into CSARGTNEQYF.

This chain uses TRBV7-2 with TRBJ2-7; D may be TRBD2 (5 bases). The V end was cut by 0 bases, the J end by 6 bases, with 9 bases between. The germline V gene has CDR1 SGHTA and CDR2 FQGNSA. The CDR3 totals 13 residues. DNA of the CDR3: TGTGCCAGCAGCTTAGCCTCACGGGGCGAGCAGTACTTC. As protein: CASSLASRGEQYF.

The rearrangement uses TRBV5-6 and TRBJ2-6; D perhaps matches TRBD2 (5 bases). CDR3 length: 15 amino acids. Trimming took 4 bases from V and 0 from J, leaving 8 bases between them. Germline CDR1 and CDR2: SGHDT and YYEEEE. The CDR3 sequence: CASSGSSSGANVLTF. The CDR3, as DNA: TGTGCCAGCAGCGGGAGTAGCTCTGGGGCCAACGTCCTGACTTTC.

The rearrangement uses TRBV10-2 and TRBJ2-5, with 8 bases identical to TRBD1. This CDR3 contains 17 residues. From germline, CDR1 is WSHSY and CDR2 SAAADI. V shed 0 bases and J 9 bases; nucleotides not matched to a gene: 15. The CDR3 protein is CASSESTETGATGAQYF. The CDR3 DNA is TGCGCCAGCAGTGAGTCGACAGAGACAGGGGCCACAGGGGCCCAGTACTTC.

The rearrangement joins TRBV27 to TRBJ1-3, with TRBD1 matching over 8 bases. This CDR3 has 18 amino acids. From germline, CDR1 is MNHEY and CDR2 SMNVEV (reference sequence). V shed 5 bases, J shed 0 bases, and the junction held 12 bases outside the gene matches. For the CDR3, the DNA is TGTGCCAGCAGTGCCTTATACAGGGGGTCAGACTCTGGAAACACCATATATTTT. Translated, it gives CASSALYRGSDSGNTIYF.

V and J are TRBV6-5 and TRBJ1-6; a possible D gene is TRBD1 (5 bases). Per the germline V gene, CDR1 is MNHEY and CDR2 is SVGAGI. V lost 11 bases and J lost 0, with 11 bases in between. The CDR3 spans 14 residues. CDR3 sequence reads: CAGQVGSYNSPLHF. In DNA form, the CDR3 reads TGTGCCGGACAAGTGGGCTCCTATAATTCACCCCTCCACTTT.

This chain links TRBV28 with TRBJ2-5; 8 nucleotides line up with TRBD2. CDR1 and CDR2 (germline): MDHEN, SYDVKM. CDR3 length: 15 residues. The junction had 7 bases not matched to a gene; V was cut back by 2 bases and J by 5 bases. The CDR3 loop is CASSLAGGPGETQYF. The CDR3, as DNA: TGTGCCAGCAGTTTAGCGGGGGGACCTGGCGAGACCCAGTACTTC.

CDR3 in amino acids: CASSLAGGEKLFF. CDR3 sequence (DNA): TGTGCCAGCAGCTTAGCGGGAGGAGAAAAACTGTTTTTT. This rearrangement joins TRBV7-9 to TRBJ1-4; no reliable D call. V was pared by 0 bases and J by 8 bases, with 7 bases between. CDR1 and CDR2 (germline): SEHNR, FQNEAQ (reference sequence). This CDR3 has 13 amino acids.

V usage is TRBV11-2 and J usage is TRBJ1-1; perhaps TRBD1 as D (5 bases). The V gene lost 5 bases and the J gene lost 0 bases, with 10 bases spanning the gap. The germline V gene has CDR1 SGHAT and CDR2 FQNNGV. The CDR3 contains 14 residues. The CDR3 loop reads CASSPRDMNTEAFF. The CDR3 nucleotides are TGTGCCAGCAGCCCCAGGGATATGAACACTGAAGCTTTCTTT.

For the CDR3, the DNA is TGTGCCAGCAGTCTGCTTCAGGGTGAGGCCGAGCAGTACTTC. It specifies CASSLLQGEAEQYF. This chain joins TRBV6-2 or TRBV6-3 and TRBJ2-7; D perhaps matches TRBD1 (5 bases). V shed 5 bases and J shed 6 bases, with 17 bases lying between them. The CDR3 spans 14 residues. The germline V gene has CDR1 MNHEY and CDR2 SVGEGT.

The chain joins TRBV13 to TRBJ1-1, with D maybe TRBD1 (5 bases). In germline, CDR1 is PRHDT, CDR2 FYEKMQ (reference sequence). The CDR3 consists of 14 residues. V lost 5 bases and J lost 4, with 14 bases in between. This CDR3 reads CASSTRVWGTEAFF. For the CDR3, the DNA is TGTGCCAGCAGCACCAGGGTGTGGGGCACTGAAGCTTTCTTT.

V gene TRBV9 combines with J gene TRBJ2-5; D is perhaps TRBD2 (5 bases). This CDR3 region has 16 residues. V dropped 4 bases and J dropped 5 bases, with 21 bases sitting between them. CDR1 and CDR2 (germline): SGDLS, YYNGEE. Here the CDR3 reads CASSPGTGISVETQYF. The CDR3 nucleotides are TGTGCCAGCAGCCCGGGCACGGGGATAAGCGTCGAGACCCAGTACTTC.

CDR3 loop: CASSLVGDSDGYTF. Written as DNA, the CDR3 is TGTGCCAGCAGCTTAGTCGGGGACTCCGATGGCTACACCTTC. This sequence joins TRBV7-2 and TRBJ1-2; weak D call: TRBD1 (5 bases). The V gene's germline CDR1 is SGHTA and CDR2 FQGNSA. The length of the CDR3 is 14 residues. Trimming took off 1 base at V and 6 bases at J, with 12 bases between the two ends.

The chain has TRBV6-1 and TRBJ1-5, with D uncertain. The CDR3 runs 16 residues. V was shortened by 2 bases and J by 0 bases, with 11 bases between the two germline ends. Looked up from germline, CDR1 is MNHNS and CDR2 is SASEGT. The CDR3 region has the DNA TGTGCCAGCAGTGAACTAGCCAGTTATAGCAATCAGCCCCAGCATTTT. Translated, it gives CASSELASYSNQPQHF.

The chain combines TRBV2 with TRBJ2-5; 13 bases agree with TRBD2. Germline V lookup: CDR1 SNHLY, CDR2 FYNNEI. V shed 3 bases, J shed 5 bases, and the junction held 9 bases outside the gene matches. The CDR3 is 17 amino acids. CDR3 bases: TGTGCCAGCAGTGACGGGACTAGCGGGGACGAAGGGGAGACCCAGTACTTC. Translating it yields CASSDGTSGDEGETQYF.

The chain has TRBV4-1 and TRBJ1-2; 9 positions match TRBD1. The CDR3 has 15 residues. CDR1 is MGHRA, CDR2 YSYEKL, per germline. The V segment lost 0 bases and the J segment 5 bases; nucleotides outside the gene matches: 4. DNA of the CDR3: TGCGCCAGCAGCCAAGAGACAGGGGGGAGGTATGGCTACACCTTC. Translating gives CASSQETGGRYGYTF.

The J gene is TRBJ1-5, the V gene TRBV2; D is unclear. V lost 2 bases, J lost 7 bases, and 12 bases lay in between. CDR3 length: 14 amino acids. Per the germline V gene, CDR1 is SNHLY and CDR2 is FYNNEI. This CDR3 reads CASSESSRGQPQHF. The DNA of the CDR3 is TGTGCCAGCAGTGAATCGTCCCGAGGCCAGCCCCAGCATTTT.

The rearrangement uses TRBV11-3 and TRBJ2-2, with 9 bases identical to TRBD1. This CDR3 is built from 14 residues. The junction had 5 bases not matched to a gene; V was cut back by 5 bases and J by 7 bases. Germline CDR1 SGHNT, CDR2 YENEEA. The CDR3 nucleotides read TGTGCCAGCAGCCTGGGACAGGGTCGCGGGGAGCTGTTTTTT. As protein: CASSLGQGRGELFF.

The genes are TRBV5-1 and TRBJ1-1; 7 positions agree with TRBD1. Germline V gene sequence: CDR1 SGHRS, CDR2 YFSETQ. V trimming: 0 bases; J trimming: 7 bases; junction bases outside the gene matches: 6. This CDR3 contains 14 residues. The DNA for the CDR3 is TGCGCCAGCAGCTTGGCCCCGACAGGGAGTGAAGCTTTCTTT. Protein product: CASSLAPTGSEAFF.

This chain's CDR3 is CASRLTRSGTEAFF. In DNA form, the CDR3 reads TGTGCCAGTAGGCTGACACGAAGCGGCACTGAAGCTTTCTTT. The rearrangement links TRBV19 to TRBJ1-1; D is unresolved. The CDR3 is 14 amino acids. Germline lookup yields CDR1 LNHDA and CDR2 SQIVND (reference sequence). Trimming cost V 6 bases and J 4 bases, with 15 bases left between them.

The chain couples TRBV3-1 (or the pseudogene TRBV3-2) to TRBJ1-2; no clear D gene. V shed 4 bases and J shed 5 bases, with 17 bases lying between them. Germline CDR1 reads LGHDT; CDR2 reads YNNKEL (reference sequence). The CDR3 loop spans 15 amino acids. CDR3 sequence: CASSPGFTELYGYTF. CDR3 DNA sequence: TGTGCCAGCAGCCCCGGCTTTACGGAGTTGTATGGCTACACCTTC.

The chain carries TRBV6-4 and TRBJ2-2; 8 bases are shared with TRBD1. V lost 6 bases and J lost 4; bases outside the gene matches: 7. The V gene's germline CDR1 is MRHNA and CDR2 SNTAGT. The CDR3 contains 15 residues. CDR3 amino acids: CASRAGTGVTGELFF. In DNA form, the CDR3 reads TGTGCCAGCAGAGCCGGGACAGGCGTCACCGGGGAGCTGTTTTTT.

The V gene is TRBV18, the J gene TRBJ2-5; TRBD1 matches at 10 bases. This CDR3 comprises 14 residues. Germline values: CDR1 KGHSH, CDR2 LQKENI. The ends lost 4 bases at V and 5 bases at J; junction bases unmatched: 4. The CDR3 DNA sequence: TGTGCCAGCTCACACTCGGACAGGGGGGAGACCCAGTACTTC. Translated, it gives CASSHSDRGETQYF.

A few counts support this clone. The V call is TRBV28, the J call TRBJ1-4; D is ambiguous. The CDR3 loop spans 12 amino acids. Germline V gene sequence: CDR1 MDHEN, CDR2 SYDVKM. Trimming left V 3 bases short and J 7 bases short, with 6 bases between. In DNA, the CDR3 is TGTGCCAGCAGTTTGAGGGCTGAAAAACTGTTTTTT. It codes for CASSLRAEKLFF.

This clone has just a few counts. The V and J genes are TRBV18 and TRBJ1-1, with 8 nucleotides matching TRBD1. Germline CDR1 and CDR2: KGHSH and LQKENI. The CDR3 has 13 amino acids. Germline trimming cut 4 bases from V and 5 bases from J; bases unmatched to any gene: 3. The CDR3 region is CASSRTGRTEAFF. CDR3 nucleotides: TGTGCCAGCTCACGGACAGGGCGGACTGAAGCTTTCTTT.

V usage is TRBV5-4 and J usage is TRBJ2-1, with TRBD2 identical over 12 bases. The CDR3 has 15 amino acids. CDR1 is SGHNT and CDR2 is YYREEE in the germline V gene (reference sequence). V dropped 7 bases and J dropped 5; count of bases not matched to a gene: 7. The CDR3 region is CASGASGGADNEQFF. The CDR3 coding sequence is TGTGCCAGCGGAGCTAGCGGGGGGGCCGACAATGAGCAGTTCTTC.

A few counts support this clone. The DNA of the CDR3 is TGTGCCAGCAGTACCCAGACTAGCGGGGGCCGGAGCGAGCAGTACTTC. This gives the protein CASSTQTSGGRSEQYF. V gene TRBV27 combines with J gene TRBJ2-7, with 12 bases lining up with TRBD2. The germline V gene encodes CDR1 MNHEY and CDR2 SMNVEV (reference sequence). Trimming cost V 5 bases and J 6 bases; bases outside gene matches: 11. There are 16 residues in the CDR3.

The J gene is TRBJ1-2, the V gene TRBV2; TRBD1 aligns across 11 bases. V lost 6 bases, J lost 6 bases, and 6 bases stayed unmatched. The length of the CDR3 is 14 residues. The germline V gene has CDR1 SNHLY and CDR2 FYNNEI. The CDR3 sequence: CASSLGQGADGYTF. CDR3 in DNA: TGTGCCAGCAGCCTAGGACAGGGGGCAGATGGCTACACCTTC.